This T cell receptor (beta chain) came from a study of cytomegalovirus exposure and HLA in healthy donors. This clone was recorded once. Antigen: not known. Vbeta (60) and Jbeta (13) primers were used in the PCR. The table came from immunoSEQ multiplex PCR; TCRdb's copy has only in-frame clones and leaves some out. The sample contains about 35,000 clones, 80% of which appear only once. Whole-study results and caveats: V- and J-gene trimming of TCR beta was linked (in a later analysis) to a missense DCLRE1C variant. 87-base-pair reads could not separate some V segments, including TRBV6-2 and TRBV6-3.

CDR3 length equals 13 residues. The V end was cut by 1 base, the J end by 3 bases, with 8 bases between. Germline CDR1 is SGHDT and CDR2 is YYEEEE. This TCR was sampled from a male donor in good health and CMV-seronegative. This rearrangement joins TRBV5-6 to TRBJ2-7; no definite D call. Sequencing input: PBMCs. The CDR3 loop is CASSLFSDYEQYF. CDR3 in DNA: TGTGCCAGCAGCTTGTTCTCAGACTACGAGCAGTACTTC.